The clone carrying this T cell receptor (beta chain) was counted between two and nine times. Its target is unknown. Treatment indicated: oral pan-JAK inhibitor, 5-10 mg twice daily. Following RNA extraction, reverse transcription yielded cDNA that acted as the sequencing template. TCRdb's copy holds only in-frame clones and misses some; the assay was immunoSEQ multiplex PCR. The table includes approximately 210,000 clones, 45% to 65% detected once. Deletions cut 0 bases from V and 2 bases from J, with 17 bases between. The CDR3 extends over 18 amino acids. From germline, CDR1 is KGHSH and CDR2 LQKENI. This sample stems from a study of CD8+ T cells in alopecia areata. Study-wide points: Normal skin contains resident alphabeta T cells, and these are also sequenced in scalp samples. Association of baseline CD8+ expansion with response is uncertain owing to one nonresponder. Throughout tofacitinib, many expanded lesional clones continued to persist in scalp and blood.

Sequenced material: CD4+ T cells sorted from blood, taken at week 4, from a patient treated with tofacitinib. The rearrangement links TRBV18 to TRBJ1-3; a weak D match, TRBD1 (5 bases). This sequence was found in a human donor with alopecia areata. The CDR3 region is CASSPPLQGEVAGNTIYF. The CDR3 DNA is TGTGCCAGCTCACCACCGCTTCAGGGTGAAGTCGCTGGAAACACCATATATTTT.